The 14 T cell receptor beta chains listed next were all sequenced from one sample in a study of cytomegalovirus exposure and HLA in healthy donors. PCR amplification relied on 60 Vbeta primers (plus 13 Jbeta primers). Measured with immunoSEQ multiplex PCR; TCRdb has only the in-frame clones, and not every one. The sample shows 200,000 to 250,000 clones, over 70% of them seen only once. The source material was PBMCs. Receptors originate from a woman aged 55-69 years in good health and CMV-seropositive.

This rearrangement joins TRBV7-9 to TRBJ2-7; TRBD1 matches at 11 bases. Germline V gene lookup returns CDR1 SEHNR and CDR2 FQNEAQ (reference sequence). Losses at the gene ends were 4 bases for V and 6 bases for J; bases not matched to a gene: 5. This CDR3 has 14 amino acids. CDR3 sequence reads: CASSSGQGESEQYF. CDR3 nucleotide sequence: TGTGCCAGCAGCTCGGGACAGGGGGAGAGCGAGCAGTACTTC.

The rearrangement links TRBV19 to TRBJ2-5; 8 nucleotides align to TRBD1. Per germline, CDR1 LNHDA and CDR2 SQIVND (reference sequence). CDR3 size: 16 residues. V gave up 5 bases and J gave up 5 bases; unmatched junction bases: 13. The DNA for the CDR3 is TGTGCCAGTAGTGCACTCGACAGGGGACGCCTCGAGACCCAGTACTTC. It yields the protein CASSALDRGRLETQYF.

CDR3 region: CASSGNRGHNEQYF. The CDR3 region has the DNA TGCGCCAGCAGCGGCAACAGGGGGCACAACGAGCAGTACTTC. V usage is TRBV5-1 and J usage is TRBJ2-7, with TRBD1 matching over 9 bases. The germline V gene encodes CDR1 SGHRS and CDR2 YFSETQ. The V segment lost 4 bases and the J segment 5 bases; nucleotides outside the gene matches: 7. The CDR3 covers 14 residues. Full variable domain (rest looked up from reference TRBV5-1 and TRBJ2-7): KAGVTQTPRYLIKTRGQQVTLSCSPISGHRSVSWYQQTPGQGLQFLFEYFSETQRNKGNFPGRFSGRQFSNSRSEMNVSTLELGDSALYLCASSGNRGHNEQYFGPGTRLTVT.

The sample holds a few counts of this clone. V usage is TRBV5-1 and J usage is TRBJ2-7, with a tentative D call TRBD1 (6 bases). V shed 2 bases and J shed 1 base, with 10 bases lying between them. The length of the CDR3 is 14 residues. CDR1 is SGHRS and CDR2 is YFSETQ in the germline V gene. CDR3 coding DNA: TGCGCCAGCAGCTTTAATACAGGGTCCTACGAGCAGTACTTC. It yields the protein CASSFNTGSYEQYF.

The rearrangement joins TRBV6-6 to TRBJ1-3; no firm D call. Germline-derived CDR1 and CDR2 are MNHNY and SVGAGI (reference sequence). Trimming shortened V by 2 bases and J by 7 bases, and 18 bases separated the two germline ends. The CDR3 consists of 16 residues. The CDR3 sequence: CASSYPLSEIGNTIYF. CDR3 bases: TGTGCCAGCAGTTACCCCCTAAGTGAGATCGGGAACACCATATATTTT.

The rearrangement joins TRBV5-1 to TRBJ1-5; D perhaps matches TRBD1 (5 bases). The CDR3 totals 13 residues. Trimming took off 4 bases at V and 4 bases at J, with 9 bases between the two ends. CDR1 is SGHRS and CDR2 is YFSETQ in the germline V gene. CDR3 sequence (DNA): TGCGCCAGCAGCCGGACACTAAATCAGCCCCAGCATTTT. This gives the protein CASSRTLNQPQHF. Using reference TRBV5-1 and TRBJ1-5 for the parts outside the CDR3, the full variable domain is KAGVTQTPRYLIKTRGQQVTLSCSPISGHRSVSWYQQTPGQGLQFLFEYFSETQRNKGNFPGRFSGRQFSNSRSEMNVSTLELGDSALYLCASSRTLNQPQHFGDGTRLSIL.

The rearrangement links TRBV5-1 to TRBJ2-1; D is unclear. V was shortened by 4 bases and J by 4 bases, with 6 bases between the two germline ends. Germline V gene data show CDR1 as SGHRS and CDR2 as YFSETQ. This CDR3 spans 12 amino acids. The CDR3, as DNA: TGCGCCAGCAGCCCGGTATACAATGAGCAGTTCTTC. Its translation is CASSPVYNEQFF.

This clone turned up a few times. This chain uses TRBV10-3 with TRBJ1-5; 10 positions agree with TRBD1. The V gene's germline CDR1 is ENHRY and CDR2 SYGVKD. CDR3 size: 14 residues. After removal of 5 bases from V and 4 bases from J, the junction contained 2 bases not matched to a gene. This CDR3 is CAISLGQGNQPQHF. The CDR3 DNA follows: TGTGCCATCAGTTTGGGACAGGGGAATCAGCCCCAGCATTTT.

The chain couples TRBV27 to TRBJ2-2; maybe TRBD1 (7 bases). The CDR3 covers 17 residues. V dropped 4 bases and J dropped 6 bases, with 21 bases sitting between them. Germline V gives CDR1 MNHEY, CDR2 SMNVEV (reference sequence). Written as DNA, the CDR3 is TGTGCCAGCAGTTCCGCCCCCACAGGGGAGGCATCCGGGGAGCTGTTTTTT. Translating gives CASSSAPTGEASGELFF.

A note on this clone: This specimen includes other DNA sequences encoding the same CDR3. The chain employs TRBV18 and TRBJ1-1; TRBD1 might be the D (6 bases). Per the germline V gene, CDR1 is KGHSH and CDR2 is LQKENI. The CDR3 has 13 amino acids. Trimming took 6 bases from V and 1 from J, leaving 9 bases between them. The CDR3 DNA reads TGTGCCAGCTCTCCGGGACAGAACACTGAAGCTTTCTTT. Translating it yields CASSPGQNTEAFF.

In its sample, this clone was seen a few times. The rearrangement joins TRBV11-3 to TRBJ2-5, with D maybe TRBD2 (5 bases). Trimming stripped 2 bases from V and 5 bases from J, with 9 bases between. The CDR3 has 13 residues. The germline gives CDR1 SGHNT, CDR2 YENEEA. The CDR3 sequence: CASSLLGEETQYF. The CDR3 DNA is TGTGCCAGCAGCTTACTGGGAGAGGAGACCCAGTACTTC. Combining the CDR3 with reference TRBV11-3 and TRBJ2-5 gives the whole variable domain EAGVVQSPRYKIIEKKQPVAFWCNPISGHNTLYWYLQNLGQGPELLIRYENEEAVDDSQLPKDRFSAERLKGVDSTLKIQPAELGDSAVYLCASSLLGEETQYFGPGTRLLVL.

V usage is TRBV14 and J usage is TRBJ2-2; 15 bases map to TRBD2. This CDR3 has 20 amino acids. Per germline, CDR1 SGHDN and CDR2 FVKESK. The V and J ends lost 4 bases and 2 bases, in that order; junction bases with no gene match: 11. For the CDR3, the DNA is TGTGCCAGCAGCCCACAGCCCGGGACTAGCGGGGGGTCTAACACCGGGGAGCTGTTTTTT. Amino acid sequence: CASSPQPGTSGGSNTGELFF.

This clone was counted a few times. The rearrangement links TRBV5-6 to TRBJ2-6; possible D gene TRBD1, 6 bases. V was clipped by 2 bases and J by 1 base, with 16 bases between them. The CDR3 runs 18 residues. Germline CDR1 is SGHDT and CDR2 is YYEEEE. The CDR3 DNA reads TGTGCCAGCAGCTTCTTTCCAGGGGATTTATCTGGGGCCAACGTCCTGACTTTC. Its protein product is CASSFFPGDLSGANVLTF.

This clone was counted only a few times. The chain has TRBV19 and TRBJ2-6; 11 nucleotides align to TRBD2. Germline V CDR1 and CDR2: LNHDA, SQIVND (reference sequence). V shed 1 base and J 0 bases; nucleotides not matched to a gene: 11. The CDR3 covers 21 residues. In nucleotides, the CDR3 is TGTGCCAGTAGTATAGGGCTAGCGGGAGGCTCTAACCCCTCTGGGGCCAACGTCCTGACTTTC. Protein sequence: CASSIGLAGGSNPSGANVLTF.